One sample yielded the 18 T cell receptor beta chains listed below, sequenced in a study of T cell responses to AZD1222 COVID-19 vaccine. Generated by immunoSEQ multiplex PCR, the TCRdb table keeps only in-frame clones and is missing some. This table holds more than 80,000 clones, almost 90% found once. Sequencing used peripheral blood, obtained on day 0 of MenACWY control vaccination. Receptors originate from an adult in good health.

The V gene is TRBV24-1, the J gene TRBJ1-6; D gene unclear. The germline V gene encodes CDR1 KGHDR and CDR2 SFDVKD. The CDR3 sequence is 21 residues long. V lost 6 bases and J 0 bases, leaving 26 bases between the germline ends. The CDR3: CATSKPGSQRSPFSYNSPLHF. Written as DNA, the CDR3 is TGTGCCACCAGTAAGCCGGGATCCCAGCGGTCCCCATTCTCCTATAATTCACCCCTCCACTTT.

V gene TRBV6-6 combines with J gene TRBJ2-7; 7 nucleotides agree with TRBD1. The CDR3 runs to 12 residues. The V gene's germline CDR1 is MNHNY and CDR2 SVGAGI (reference sequence). Trimming at V came to 6 bases and at J to 6 bases, leaving 5 bases not matched to a gene. The CDR3 spells CASSPTGTEQYF. The CDR3 coding sequence is TGTGCCAGCAGCCCGACAGGGACCGAGCAGTACTTC.

This sequence joins TRBV6-5 and TRBJ1-1; D remains ambiguous. V lost 6 bases to trimming and J lost 4 bases, with 15 bases between them. This CDR3 spans 14 amino acids. Germline CDR1 MNHEY, CDR2 SVGAGI. In nucleotides, the CDR3 is TGTGCCAGCAGCCCAGTGGTCCAACGCACTGAAGCTTTCTTT. This translates into CASSPVVQRTEAFF.

The rearrangement joins TRBV5-5 to TRBJ1-5; D possibly corresponds to TRBD1 (5 bases). The germline CDR1 and CDR2 sequences are SGHKS and YYEKEE (reference sequence). The CDR3 has 15 residues. V lost 0 bases, J lost 4 bases, and 11 bases lay in between. The CDR3, as DNA: TGTGCCAGCAGCTTGGGACAGTATAGGAATCAGCCCCAGCATTTT. Translated, it gives CASSLGQYRNQPQHF.

The chain carries TRBV19 and TRBJ1-5; 9 bases fit TRBD1. This CDR3 is 14 amino acids long. V gave up 7 bases and J gave up 6 bases; unmatched junction bases: 7. Germline V gene sequence: CDR1 LNHDA, CDR2 SQIVND (reference sequence). The CDR3, as DNA: TGTGCCAGTACCACGGACAGGGGTTCTCAGCCCCAGCATTTT. This encodes CASTTDRGSQPQHF.

The rearrangement uses TRBV4-3 and TRBJ2-4; 8 positions agree with TRBD1. Germline V gives CDR1 LGHNA, CDR2 YSLEER. The V gene end was trimmed by 3 bases and the J gene end by 3 bases; junction bases not matched to a gene: 4. The CDR3 contains 15 residues. The CDR3 is CASSQEDRDKNIQYF. The CDR3 coding sequence is TGCGCCAGCAGCCAGGAGGACAGGGACAAAAACATTCAGTACTTC.

This clone was counted between two and nine times. The rearrangement joins TRBV6-2 or TRBV6-3 to TRBJ1-5, with 8 positions matching TRBD1. This CDR3 is 14 amino acids long. Germline assignment: CDR1 MNHEY and CDR2 SVGEGT. V shed 0 bases, J shed 7 bases, and the junction held 2 bases outside the gene matches. The CDR3 is CASSYSRTGQPQHF. In DNA, the CDR3 is TGTGCCAGCAGTTACTCGAGGACAGGGCAGCCCCAGCATTTT.

V gene TRBV11-3 combines with J gene TRBJ1-1; possible D gene TRBD1, 6 bases. V lost 3 bases to trimming and J lost 7 bases, with 15 bases between them. CDR1 and CDR2 (germline): SGHNT, YENEEA. CDR3 length: 14 amino acids. The DNA of the CDR3 is TGTGCCAGCAGCTTCACAGGGAACGGAGGTGAAGCTTTCTTT. It encodes CASSFTGNGGEAFF.

Ten or more counts support this clone. The chain links TRBV28 to TRBJ2-7, with 8 bases that match TRBD1. In germline, CDR1 is MDHEN, CDR2 SYDVKM. V lost 8 bases to trimming and J lost 2 bases; unmatched junction nucleotides: 8. The CDR3 covers 14 residues. The DNA for the CDR3 is TGTGCCAGCTCCAGACAGGGGTGGACCTACGAGCAGTACTTC. It is translated as CASSRQGWTYEQYF.

This clone has just one count. The chain recombines TRBV11-2 with TRBJ1-2; D not certain. V shed 7 bases and J shed 2 bases, with 20 bases lying between them. Germline V gene data show CDR1 as SGHAT and CDR2 as FQNNGV. The CDR3 length is 16 residues. The CDR3 DNA follows: TGTGCCAGCACCCCTACTATTACCCGAAACAACTATGGCTACACCTTC. Residues: CASTPTITRNNYGYTF.

This clone came up once. The gene calls are TRBV30 and TRBJ1-4, with D tentatively TRBD1 (5 bases). Germline CDR1 and CDR2: GTSNPN and SVGIG (reference sequence). Deletions cut 1 base from V and 4 bases from J, with 10 bases between. The CDR3 is made up of 14 amino acids. For the CDR3, the DNA is TGTGCCTGGAGTGATCGGGACCTTAATGAAAAACTGTTTTTT. This gives the protein CAWSDRDLNEKLFF. Looking up the rest from reference TRBV30 and TRBJ1-4 gives the full variable domain: SQTIHQWPATLVQPVGSPLSLECTVEGTSNPNLYWYRQAAGRGLQLLFYSVGIGQISSEVPQNLSASRPQDRQFILSSKKLLLSDSGFYLCAWSDRDLNEKLFFGSGTQLSVL.

The rearrangement uses TRBV3-1 (or the pseudogene TRBV3-2) and TRBJ1-5; possible D gene TRBD1, 5 bases. CDR1 and CDR2 (germline): LGHDT, YNNKEL (reference sequence). The CDR3 spans 15 residues. V was shortened by 4 bases and J by 3 bases, with 13 bases between the two germline ends. The DNA for the CDR3 is TGTGCCAGCAGCCCTACGGGACGGACCAATCAGCCCCAGCATTTT. Encoded protein: CASSPTGRTNQPQHF.

CDR3: CASSEFRGRHQETQYF. The CDR3 region has the DNA TGTGCCAGCAGTGAATTCAGGGGGCGACACCAAGAGACCCAGTACTTC. The chain couples TRBV2 to TRBJ2-5; TRBD1 aligns across 8 bases. Looked up from germline, CDR1 is SNHLY and CDR2 is FYNNEI. This CDR3 has 16 amino acids. The V segment lost 2 bases and the J segment 0 bases; nucleotides outside the gene matches: 5.

The chain is built from TRBV4-2 and TRBJ2-3; 7 bases are shared with TRBD1. V lost 5 bases and J lost 3; bases outside the gene matches: 5. The CDR3 is 14 residues long. Germline V gene data show CDR1 as LGHNA and CDR2 as YNFKEQ. The CDR3, as DNA: TGTGCCAGCAGCGCGCCAGGGGGTACAGATACGCAGTATTTT. Translating gives CASSAPGGTDTQYF.

The chain has TRBV11-2 and TRBJ2-2, with D maybe TRBD2 (5 bases). The CDR3 is 14 residues long. Germline V gene lookup returns CDR1 SGHAT and CDR2 FQNNGV. The V end was cut by 0 bases, the J end by 6 bases, with 8 bases between. The CDR3 loop reads CASSLDSRAGELFF. CDR3 nucleotides: TGTGCCAGCAGCTTAGACTCGAGGGCCGGGGAGCTGTTTTTT.

V usage is TRBV4-3 and J usage is TRBJ2-1; 9 nucleotides align to TRBD2. This CDR3 has 17 amino acids. Losses at the gene ends were 2 bases for V and 7 bases for J; bases not matched to a gene: 12. CDR1 LGHNA and CDR2 YSLEER come from the germline V gene. The CDR3 DNA is TGCGCCAGCAGCCAAAGACTAGCGGCCGACCTAAGGAATGAGCAGTTCTTC. This sequence encodes CASSQRLAADLRNEQFF.

The rearrangement joins TRBV6-5 to TRBJ1-6; possible D gene TRBD1, 6 bases. CDR1 is MNHEY and CDR2 is SVGAGI in the germline V gene. The CDR3 sequence is 15 residues long. The CDR3 is CASAGATNYNSPLHF. The CDR3 coding sequence is TGTGCTAGCGCAGGGGCAACTAACTATAATTCACCCCTCCACTTT.

The CDR3 spells CASSIAGRQPGDTQYF. For the CDR3, the DNA is TGTGCCAGTAGTATAGCCGGCCGGCAGCCCGGTGATACGCAGTATTTT. V is TRBV19 and J is TRBJ2-3; D unclear. V was trimmed by 1 base and J by 6 bases, leaving 17 bases between them. The germline CDR1 and CDR2 sequences are LNHDA and SQIVND (reference sequence). This CDR3 has 16 residues.